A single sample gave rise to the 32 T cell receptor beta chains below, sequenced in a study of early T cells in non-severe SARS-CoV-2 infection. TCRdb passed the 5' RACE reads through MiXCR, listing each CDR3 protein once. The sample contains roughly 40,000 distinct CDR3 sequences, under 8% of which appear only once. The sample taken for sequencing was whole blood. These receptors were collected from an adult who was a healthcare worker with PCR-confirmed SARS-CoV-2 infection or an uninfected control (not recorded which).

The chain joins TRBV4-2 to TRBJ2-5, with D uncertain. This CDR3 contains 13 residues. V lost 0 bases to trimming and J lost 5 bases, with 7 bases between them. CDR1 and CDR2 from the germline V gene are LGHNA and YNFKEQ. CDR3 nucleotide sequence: TGTGCCAGCAGCCAAGATTCGTCGGAGACCCAGTACTTC. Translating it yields CASSQDSSETQYF.

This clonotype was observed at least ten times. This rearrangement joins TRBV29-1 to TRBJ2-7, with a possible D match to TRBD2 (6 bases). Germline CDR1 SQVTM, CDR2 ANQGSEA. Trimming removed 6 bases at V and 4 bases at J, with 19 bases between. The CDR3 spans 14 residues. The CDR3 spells CSVKEPGLSYEQYF. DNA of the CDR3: TGCAGCGTGAAAGAACCGGGACTCTCTTACGAGCAGTACTTC.

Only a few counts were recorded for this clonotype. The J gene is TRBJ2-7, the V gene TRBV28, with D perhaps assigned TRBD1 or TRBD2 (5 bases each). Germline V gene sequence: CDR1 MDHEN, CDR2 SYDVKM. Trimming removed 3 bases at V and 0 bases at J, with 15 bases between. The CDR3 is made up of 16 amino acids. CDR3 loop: CASSFPPGASSYEQYF. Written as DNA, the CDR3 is TGTGCCAGCAGTTTCCCGCCCGGGGCAAGCTCCTACGAGCAGTACTTC.

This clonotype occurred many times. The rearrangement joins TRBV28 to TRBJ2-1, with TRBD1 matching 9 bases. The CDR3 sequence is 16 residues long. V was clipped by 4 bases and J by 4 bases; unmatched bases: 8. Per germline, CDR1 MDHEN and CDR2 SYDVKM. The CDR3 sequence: CASSSLGQGYYNEQFF. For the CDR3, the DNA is TGTGCCAGCAGTTCACTGGGACAGGGTTATTACAATGAGCAGTTCTTC.

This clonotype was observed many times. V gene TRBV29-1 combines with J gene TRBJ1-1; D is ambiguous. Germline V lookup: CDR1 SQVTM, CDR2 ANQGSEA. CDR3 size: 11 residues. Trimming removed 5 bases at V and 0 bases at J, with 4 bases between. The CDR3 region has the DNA TGCAGCGTTCCAATGAACACTGAAGCTTTCTTT. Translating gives CSVPMNTEAFF.

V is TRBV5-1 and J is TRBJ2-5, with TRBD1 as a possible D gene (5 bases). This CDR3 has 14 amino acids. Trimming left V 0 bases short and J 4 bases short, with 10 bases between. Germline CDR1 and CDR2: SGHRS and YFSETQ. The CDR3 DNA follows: TGCGCCAGCAGCTTGGGACAGTTATTAGAGACCCAGTACTTC. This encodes CASSLGQLLETQYF.

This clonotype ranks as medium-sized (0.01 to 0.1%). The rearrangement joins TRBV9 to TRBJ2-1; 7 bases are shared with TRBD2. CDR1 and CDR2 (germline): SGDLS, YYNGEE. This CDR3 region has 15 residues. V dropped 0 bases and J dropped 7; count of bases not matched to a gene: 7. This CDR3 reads CASSVAPTSWNEQFF. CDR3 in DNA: TGTGCCAGCAGCGTAGCCCCGACTAGCTGGAATGAGCAGTTCTTC.

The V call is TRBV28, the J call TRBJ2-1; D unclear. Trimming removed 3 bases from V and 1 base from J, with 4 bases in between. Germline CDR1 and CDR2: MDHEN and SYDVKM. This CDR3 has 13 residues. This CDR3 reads CASSFESYNEQFF. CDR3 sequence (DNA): TGTGCCAGCAGTTTTGAGTCCTACAATGAGCAGTTCTTC.

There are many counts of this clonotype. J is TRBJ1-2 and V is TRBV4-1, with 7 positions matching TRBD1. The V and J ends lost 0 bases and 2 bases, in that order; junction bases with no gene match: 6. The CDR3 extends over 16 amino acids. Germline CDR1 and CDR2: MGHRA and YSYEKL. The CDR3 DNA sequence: TGCGCCAGCAGCCAAGAGCCGGGACAGATGAACTATGGCTACACCTTC. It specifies CASSQEPGQMNYGYTF.

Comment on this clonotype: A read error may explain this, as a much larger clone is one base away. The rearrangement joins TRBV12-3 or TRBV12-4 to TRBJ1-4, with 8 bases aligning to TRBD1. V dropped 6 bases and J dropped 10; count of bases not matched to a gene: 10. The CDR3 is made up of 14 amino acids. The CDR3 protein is CASSPDRDYGKLFF. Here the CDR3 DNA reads TGTGCCAGCAGCCCGGACAGGGACTACGGAAAACTGTTTTTT.

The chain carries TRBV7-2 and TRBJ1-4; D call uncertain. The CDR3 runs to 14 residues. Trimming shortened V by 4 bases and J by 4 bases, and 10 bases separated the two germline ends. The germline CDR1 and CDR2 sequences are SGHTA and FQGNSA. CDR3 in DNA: TGTGCCAGCAGCTCACGGGGTTTTAATGAAAAACTGTTTTTT. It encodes CASSSRGFNEKLFF.

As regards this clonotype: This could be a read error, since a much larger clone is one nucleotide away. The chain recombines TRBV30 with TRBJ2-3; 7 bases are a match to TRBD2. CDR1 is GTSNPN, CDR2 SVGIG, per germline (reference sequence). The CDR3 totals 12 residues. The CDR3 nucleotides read TGTGCCTGGAGGACCACTAGCGATACGGAGTATTTT. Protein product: CAWRTTSDTEYF. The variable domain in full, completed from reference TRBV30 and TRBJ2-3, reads SQTIHQWPATLVQPVGSPLSLECTVEGTSNPNLYWYRQAAGRGLQLLFYSVGIGQISSEVPQNLSASRPQDRQFILSSKKLLLSDSGFYLCAWRTTSDTEYFGPGTRLTVL.

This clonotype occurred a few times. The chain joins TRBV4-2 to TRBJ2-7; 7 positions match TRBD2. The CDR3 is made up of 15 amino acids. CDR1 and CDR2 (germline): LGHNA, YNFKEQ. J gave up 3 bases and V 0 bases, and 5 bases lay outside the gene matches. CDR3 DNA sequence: TGTGCCAGCAGCCAAGATTCTAGCGGAAACTACGAGCAGTACTTC. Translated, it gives CASSQDSSGNYEQYF.

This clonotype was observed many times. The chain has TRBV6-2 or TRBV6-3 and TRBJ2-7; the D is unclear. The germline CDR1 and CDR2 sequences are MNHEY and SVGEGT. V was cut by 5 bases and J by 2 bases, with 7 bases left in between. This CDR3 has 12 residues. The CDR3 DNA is TGTGCCAGCAGTCTCGCCCCCTACGAGCAGTACTTC. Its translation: CASSLAPYEQYF.

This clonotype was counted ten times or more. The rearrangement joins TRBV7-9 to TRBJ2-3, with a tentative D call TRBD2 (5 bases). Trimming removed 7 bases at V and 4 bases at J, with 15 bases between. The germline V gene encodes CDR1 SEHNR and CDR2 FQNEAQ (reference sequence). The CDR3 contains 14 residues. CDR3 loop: CASTPGLAADTQYF. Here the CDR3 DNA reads TGTGCCAGCACCCCCGGGCTAGCAGCAGATACGCAGTATTTT.

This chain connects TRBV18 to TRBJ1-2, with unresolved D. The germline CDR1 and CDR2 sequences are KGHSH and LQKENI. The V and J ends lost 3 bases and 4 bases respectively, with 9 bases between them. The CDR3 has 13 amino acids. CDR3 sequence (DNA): TGTGCCAGCTCACCGATGGATACCTATGGCTACACCTTC. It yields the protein CASSPMDTYGYTF.

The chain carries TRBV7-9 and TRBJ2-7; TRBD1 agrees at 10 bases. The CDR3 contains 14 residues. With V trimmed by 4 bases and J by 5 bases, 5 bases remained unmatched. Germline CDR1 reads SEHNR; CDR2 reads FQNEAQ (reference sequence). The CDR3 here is CASSSGTGVDEQYF. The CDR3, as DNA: TGTGCCAGCAGCTCCGGGACAGGGGTGGACGAGCAGTACTTC. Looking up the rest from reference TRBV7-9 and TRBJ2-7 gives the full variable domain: DTGVSQNPRHKITKRGQNVTFRCDPISEHNRLYWYRQTLGQGPEFLTYFQNEAQLEKSRLLSDRFSAERPKGSFSTLEIQRTEQGDSAMYLCASSSGTGVDEQYFGPGTRLTVT.

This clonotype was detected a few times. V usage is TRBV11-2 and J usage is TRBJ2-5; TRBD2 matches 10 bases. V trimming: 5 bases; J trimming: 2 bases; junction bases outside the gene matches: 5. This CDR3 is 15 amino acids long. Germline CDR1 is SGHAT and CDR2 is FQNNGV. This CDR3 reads CASSLYSGRQETQYF. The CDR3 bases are TGTGCCAGCAGCCTATATAGCGGGAGGCAAGAGACCCAGTACTTC.

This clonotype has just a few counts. CDR3: CASSQGVIQPDTQYF. In DNA form, the CDR3 reads TGTGCCAGCTCACAAGGTGTCATACAACCAGATACGCAGTATTTT. The V gene is TRBV18, the J gene TRBJ2-3; no definite D call. The CDR3 has 15 residues. Germline values: CDR1 KGHSH, CDR2 LQKENI. The V gene lost 4 bases and the J gene lost 4 bases, with 15 bases spanning the gap.

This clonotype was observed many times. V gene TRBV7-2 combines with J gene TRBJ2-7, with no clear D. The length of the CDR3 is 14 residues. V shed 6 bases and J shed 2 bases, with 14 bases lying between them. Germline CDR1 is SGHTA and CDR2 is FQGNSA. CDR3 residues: CASRPGAAPYEQYF. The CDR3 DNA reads TGTGCCAGCAGACCCGGTGCCGCCCCCTACGAGCAGTACTTC.

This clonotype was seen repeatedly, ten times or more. Here the CDR3 reads CSVALRGSSWAFF. The DNA of the CDR3 is TGCAGCGTAGCCCTACGAGGGAGTTCCTGGGCTTTCTTT. The chain joins TRBV29-1 to TRBJ1-1; no clear D gene. V was trimmed by 6 bases and J by 11 bases, leaving 22 bases between them. The CDR3 runs to 13 residues. Per the germline V gene, CDR1 is SQVTM and CDR2 is ANQGSEA.

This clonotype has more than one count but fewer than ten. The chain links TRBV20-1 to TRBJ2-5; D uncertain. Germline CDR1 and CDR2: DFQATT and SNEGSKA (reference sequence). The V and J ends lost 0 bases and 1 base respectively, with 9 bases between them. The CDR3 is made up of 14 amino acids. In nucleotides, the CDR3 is TGCAGTGCTAGAGAGGCTGCCCCCCAAGAGACCCAGTACTTC. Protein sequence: CSAREAAPQETQYF.

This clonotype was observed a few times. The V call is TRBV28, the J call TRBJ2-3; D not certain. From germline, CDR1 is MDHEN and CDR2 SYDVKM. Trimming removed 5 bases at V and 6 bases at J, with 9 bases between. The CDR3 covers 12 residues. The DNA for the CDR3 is TGTGCCAGCAGTCCAGAGATGGATACGCAGTATTTT. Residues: CASSPEMDTQYF.

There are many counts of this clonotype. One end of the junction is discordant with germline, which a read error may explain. DNA for the CDR3: TGTGCCAGCGGTTACACCGGGGAGCTGTTTTTT. Its translation is CASGYTGELFF. This chain joins TRBV6-5 and TRBJ2-2; the D is unclear. The CDR3 has 11 amino acids. The V gene's germline CDR1 is MNHEY and CDR2 SVGAGI.

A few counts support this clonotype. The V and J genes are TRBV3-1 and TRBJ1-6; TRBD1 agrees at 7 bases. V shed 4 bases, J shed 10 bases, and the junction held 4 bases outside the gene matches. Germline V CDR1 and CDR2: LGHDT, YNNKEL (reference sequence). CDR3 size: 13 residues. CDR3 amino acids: CASSLDRSSPLHF. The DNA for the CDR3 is TGTGCCAGCAGCCTGGACAGGTCGTCACCCCTCCACTTT. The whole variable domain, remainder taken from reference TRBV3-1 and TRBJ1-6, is DTAVSQTPKYLVTQMGNDKSIKCEQNLGHDTMYWYKQDSKKFLKIMFSYNNKELIINETVPNRFSPKSPDKAHLNLHINSLELGDSAVYFCASSLDRSSPLHFGNGTRLTVT.

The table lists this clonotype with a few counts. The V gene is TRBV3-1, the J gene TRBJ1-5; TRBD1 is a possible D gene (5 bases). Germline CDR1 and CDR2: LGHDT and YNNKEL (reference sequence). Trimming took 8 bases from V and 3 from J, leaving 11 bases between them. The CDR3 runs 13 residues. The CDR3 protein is CASGGDDNQPQHF. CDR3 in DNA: TGTGCCAGCGGGGGGGATGACAATCAGCCCCAGCATTTT.

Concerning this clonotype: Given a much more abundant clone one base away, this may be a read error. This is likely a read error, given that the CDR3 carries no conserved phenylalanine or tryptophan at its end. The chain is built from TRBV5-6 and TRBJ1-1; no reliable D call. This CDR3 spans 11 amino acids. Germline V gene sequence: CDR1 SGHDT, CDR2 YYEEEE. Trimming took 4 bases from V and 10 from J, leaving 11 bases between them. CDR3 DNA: TGTGCCAGCAGCCGGGATGGTTTAGCTTTCTTA. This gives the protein CASSRDGLAFL.

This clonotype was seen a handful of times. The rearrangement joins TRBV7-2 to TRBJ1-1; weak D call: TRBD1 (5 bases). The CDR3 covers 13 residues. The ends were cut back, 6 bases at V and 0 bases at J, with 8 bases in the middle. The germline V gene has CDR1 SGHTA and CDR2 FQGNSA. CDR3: CASSSGMNTEAFF. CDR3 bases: TGTGCCAGCAGTTCAGGGATGAACACTGAAGCTTTCTTT.

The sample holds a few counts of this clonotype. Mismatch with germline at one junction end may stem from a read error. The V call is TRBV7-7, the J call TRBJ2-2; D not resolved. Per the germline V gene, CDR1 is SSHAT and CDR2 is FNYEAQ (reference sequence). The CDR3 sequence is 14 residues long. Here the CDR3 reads CASSTPGNTGELFF. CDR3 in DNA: TGTGCTAGCAGCACTCCAGGGAACACCGGGGAGCTGTTTTTT. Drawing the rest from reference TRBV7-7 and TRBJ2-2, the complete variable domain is GAGVSQSPRYKVTKRGQDVTLRCDPISSHATLYWYQQALGQGPEFLTYFNYEAQPDKSGLPSDRFSAERPEGSISTLTIQRTEQRDSAMYRCASSTPGNTGELFFGEGSRLTVL.

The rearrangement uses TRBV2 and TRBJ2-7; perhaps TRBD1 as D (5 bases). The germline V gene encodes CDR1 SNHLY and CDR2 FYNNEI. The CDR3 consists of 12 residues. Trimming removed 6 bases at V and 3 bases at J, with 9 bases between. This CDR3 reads CASRDNVYEQYF. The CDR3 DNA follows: TGTGCCAGCAGGGACAACGTCTACGAGCAGTACTTC.

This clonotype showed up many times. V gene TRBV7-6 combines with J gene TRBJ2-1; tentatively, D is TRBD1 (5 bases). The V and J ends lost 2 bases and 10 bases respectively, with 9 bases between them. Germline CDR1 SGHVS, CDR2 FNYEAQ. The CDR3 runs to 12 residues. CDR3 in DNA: TGTGCCAGCAGCTTACCGCCAGGGGAGCAGTTCTTC. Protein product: CASSLPPGEQFF.

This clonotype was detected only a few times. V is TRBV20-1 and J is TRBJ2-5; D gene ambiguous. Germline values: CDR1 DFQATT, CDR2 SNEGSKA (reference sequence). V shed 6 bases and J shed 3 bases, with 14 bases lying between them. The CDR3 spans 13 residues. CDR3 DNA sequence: TGCAGTGCCCTACTTCAAACCAAAGAGACCCAGTACTTC. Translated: CSALLQTKETQYF.